The clone carrying this T cell receptor (beta chain) was counted ten times or more. The antigen remains unidentified. MiXCR, applied by TCRdb to the reads, yields one record per CDR3 protein. The table lists around 320,000 distinct CDR3 sequences, more than 8% of them singletons. V lost 7 bases and J lost 4; bases outside the gene matches: 8. The CDR3 covers 14 residues. The source of the sample is a study of T cell repertoires in cytomegalovirus infection. Study context: Indications of both CMV infection and matching HLA type were provided by public TCR beta signatures. General study points: Ex vivo responses were dominated by HLA-C-restricted CMV-specific TCR beta clonotypes. Cumulated frequencies of public TCR beta families served to identify carriers of CMV plus the relevant HLA.

The receptor was isolated from a human donor in good health (CMV status not recorded). Some clones in this sample may be carry-over from other donors' samples. J is TRBJ2-3 and V is TRBV12-3 or TRBV12-4; 7 nucleotides agree with TRBD2. Sequencing was carried out using PBMCs. CDR3 in amino acids: CASIRRERADTQYF. CDR3 nucleotide sequence: TGTGCCAGCATACGGCGGGAGAGAGCAGATACGCAGTATTTT.